This entry lists 4 T cell receptor beta chains sequenced from one sample in a study of T cells in Graves' hyperthyroidism and ophthalmopathy. The CDR3 regions of TCR beta were amplified from RNA transcripts. The study used the HTBI primer set for a first-round RT-PCR of the TCR CDR3. TCRdb reprocessed the multiplex PCR reads with MiXCR, giving one entry per CDR3 protein. The top ten hold around 20% of the sample, which has a few hundred thousand distinct CDR3 sequences, approximately 13% seen once. The specimen sequenced was blood. These receptors originate from a man between 25 and 39 years old with Graves' hyperthyroidism that later progressed to Graves' ophthalmopathy.

This clonotype was observed a few times. The CDR3 coding sequence is TGTGCCAGCAGCTTAGGGCGGAGAGAAGGCGGGGAGCTGTTTTTT. Translation gives CASSLGRREGGELFF. This rearrangement joins TRBV13 to TRBJ2-2; no reliable D call. There are 15 residues in the CDR3. Germline values: CDR1 PRHDT, CDR2 FYEKMQ (reference sequence). V shed 0 bases and J shed 7 bases, with 12 bases lying between them.

The V gene is TRBV5-1, the J gene TRBJ2-2; TRBD2 matches 8 bases. CDR1 SGHRS and CDR2 YFSETQ come from the germline V gene. This CDR3 contains 16 residues. Germline trimming cut 0 bases from V and 5 bases from J; bases unmatched to any gene: 6. CDR3 amino acids: CASSLGSGVSTGELFF. CDR3 bases: TGCGCCAGCAGCTTGGGTAGCGGGGTATCAACCGGGGAGCTGTTTTTT.

This clonotype was counted ten times or more. The chain links TRBV28 to TRBJ1-5, with D possibly being TRBD1 (6 bases). Germline values: CDR1 MDHEN, CDR2 SYDVKM. The germline V and J ends were trimmed by 7 bases and 9 bases, with 16 bases remaining between them. The CDR3 length is 13 residues. Here the CDR3 DNA reads TGTGCCAGCACTTTGCGAGGGGGTAGGCCCCAGCATTTT. Residues: CASTLRGGRPQHF.

This clonotype was detected only a few times. The J gene is TRBJ1-5, the V gene TRBV6-1; weak D call: TRBD1 (5 bases). The CDR3 is made up of 13 amino acids. Trimming pared 6 bases from V and 4 bases from J, leaving 10 bases between. The V gene's germline CDR1 is MNHNS and CDR2 SASEGT. The CDR3 region has the DNA TGTGCCAGCAGAGACAGTTTAAATCAGCCCCAGCATTTT. Its protein product is CASRDSLNQPQHF.